This TCR beta chain stems from a study of blood T cell repertoires in COVID-19. Germline loops: CDR1 LGHNA, CDR2 YNFKEQ. The CDR3 sequence is 18 residues long. After removal of 0 bases from V and 7 bases from J, the junction contained 12 bases not matched to a gene. Profiled with immunoSEQ multiplex PCR; TCRdb holds only in-frame clones, not every one. The sample shows 270,000 or so clones, about four fifths of them seen only once. The sequence was collected from a human donor with COVID-19, enrolled during active disease. The donor label of this sample is uncertain. V usage is TRBV4-2 and J usage is TRBJ1-6; TRBD1 agrees at 7 bases. The specimen sequenced was peripheral blood. DNA for the CDR3: TGTGCCAGCAGCCAAGATCCTCCTCGAGGCAGGGGGAATTCACCCCTCCACTTT. Its protein is CASSQDPPRGRGNSPLHF.